The next 26 T cell receptor beta chains were all read from a single sample in a study of cytomegalovirus exposure and HLA in healthy donors (dated by TCRdb to about 2017). To prepare the library, the immunoSEQ multiplex PCR assay was applied. For the multiplex PCR, a mixture combining 60 forward primers for TCR Vbeta segments and 13 reverse primers for TCR Jbeta segments was used. TCRdb carries this immuneACCESS record with in-frame sequences only. Its versions omit some clonotypes, under half of them owing to an unresolved V gene in the studies checked, with the rest unexplained. The sample contains approximately 180,000 clones, approximately 70% of them found a single time. Under 2.5% of the sample is held by the ten biggest clonotypes. Sequencing was carried out using PBMCs. The source is a human donor in good health.

V and J are TRBV2 and TRBJ1-2, with D possibly matching TRBD1 (5 bases). The CDR3 has 13 residues. Trimming shortened V by 5 bases and J by 1 base, and 8 bases separated the two germline ends. Germline CDR1 reads SNHLY; CDR2 reads FYNNEI. The CDR3 coding sequence is TGTGCCAGCAGTCCAGACAGTAACTATGGCTACACCTTC. This codes for CASSPDSNYGYTF.

This chain uses TRBV2 with TRBJ1-2; D not resolved. The CDR3 totals 14 residues. V lost 5 bases and J lost 0, with 10 bases in between. Germline CDR1 SNHLY, CDR2 FYNNEI. The DNA of the CDR3 is TGTGCCAGCAGTACTCGGTCGTCTAACTATGGCTACACCTTC. Translation gives CASSTRSSNYGYTF.

This clone showed up just once. The chain combines TRBV30 with TRBJ2-5; D is possibly TRBD2 (6 bases). With 1 base removed from V and 1 base from J, the gap between germline ends came to 10 bases. This CDR3 has 14 residues. Germline CDR1 is GTSNPN and CDR2 is SVGIG (reference sequence). As DNA, the CDR3 is TGTGCCTGGAGTGAAGGACTAACCCAAGAGACCCAGTACTTC. This translates into CAWSEGLTQETQYF.

The chain recombines TRBV7-3 with TRBJ2-1; tentatively, D is TRBD2 (6 bases). The CDR3 totals 15 residues. The ends were cut back, 2 bases at V and 2 bases at J, with 10 bases in the middle. Germline V gene lookup returns CDR1 SGHTA and CDR2 FQGTGA. The DNA for the CDR3 is TGTGCCAGCAGCTTATCTTCGGGGGCCTACAATGAGCAGTTCTTC. It codes for CASSLSSGAYNEQFF.

The chain links TRBV9 to TRBJ2-5; D is ambiguous. Germline CDR1 and CDR2: SGDLS and YYNGEE. Deletions cut 1 base from V and 4 bases from J, with 14 bases between. The CDR3 spans 15 residues. The DNA for the CDR3 is TGTGCCAGCAGCGTACAGGCCACCGGCACAGAGACCCAGTACTTC. Translating gives CASSVQATGTETQYF. Drawing the rest from reference TRBV9 and TRBJ2-5, the complete variable domain is DSGVTQTPKHLITATGQRVTLRCSPRSGDLSVYWYQQSLDQGLQFLIQYYNGEERAKGNILERFSAQQFPDLHSELNLSSLELGDSALYFCASSVQATGTETQYFGPGTRLLVL.

V and J are TRBV30 and TRBJ1-2; 8 bases fit TRBD1. This CDR3 has 14 residues. The junction had 8 bases not matched to a gene; V was cut back by 4 bases and J by 4 bases. CDR1 is GTSNPN and CDR2 is SVGIG in the germline V gene (reference sequence). The CDR3 spells CAWTPDRAGYGYTF. CDR3 bases: TGTGCCTGGACCCCGGACAGGGCCGGCTATGGCTACACCTTC. Filled out from reference TRBV30 and TRBJ1-2, the complete variable domain reads SQTIHQWPATLVQPVGSPLSLECTVEGTSNPNLYWYRQAAGRGLQLLFYSVGIGQISSEVPQNLSASRPQDRQFILSSKKLLLSDSGFYLCAWTPDRAGYGYTFGSGTRLTVV.

The gene calls are TRBV19 and TRBJ2-1; 10 nucleotides line up with TRBD2. V lost 7 bases to trimming and J lost 2 bases; unmatched junction nucleotides: 5. CDR3 length: 15 amino acids. CDR1 LNHDA and CDR2 SQIVND come from the germline V gene (reference sequence). The CDR3 sequence is CASTPSGGAYNEQFF. The CDR3 DNA reads as TGTGCCAGTACCCCTAGCGGGGGTGCCTACAATGAGCAGTTCTTC.

The chain has TRBV27 and TRBJ2-3, with a possible D match to TRBD2 (6 bases). This CDR3 has 15 residues. V lost 4 bases to trimming and J lost 0 bases, with 11 bases between them. Germline V gives CDR1 MNHEY, CDR2 SMNVEV (reference sequence). As DNA, the CDR3 is TGTGCCAGCAGTTCCGGGACTGTTAGCACAGATACGCAGTATTTT. This gives the protein CASSSGTVSTDTQYF.

The chain carries TRBV7-2 and TRBJ2-5; the match to TRBD1 covers 11 bases. After removal of 5 bases from V and 4 bases from J, the junction contained 3 bases not matched to a gene. There are 14 residues in the CDR3. CDR1 and CDR2 (germline): SGHTA, FQGNSA. The CDR3: CASSPDRGRETQYF. The CDR3 coding sequence is TGTGCCAGCAGCCCGGACAGGGGGCGAGAGACCCAGTACTTC.

V and J are TRBV10-3 and TRBJ1-1, with no clear D. CDR1 is ENHRY and CDR2 is SYGVKD in the germline V gene. The CDR3 contains 15 residues. Deletions cut 0 bases from V and 5 bases from J, with 13 bases between. Here the CDR3 DNA reads TGTGCCATCAGTGAGTCCGGGGAGTCGGGGACTGAAGCTTTCTTT. Protein: CAISESGESGTEAFF.

About this clone itself: At one end the junction does not follow the germline gene, possibly because of a read error. This sequence joins TRBV4-1 and TRBJ1-2; D is perhaps TRBD1 (5 bases). Germline CDR1 reads MGHRA; CDR2 reads YSYEKL. The CDR3 is 14 residues long. The chain's CDR3 is CASSRGWGGDGYPF. The CDR3 nucleotides are TGCGCCAGCAGCCGGGGCTGGGGTGGGGATGGCTACCCCTTC.

The rearrangement uses TRBV4-3 and TRBJ2-1; 15 bases line up with TRBD2. The CDR3 is 16 residues long. V shed 1 base, J shed 9 bases, and the junction held 4 bases outside the gene matches. CDR1 and CDR2 from the germline V gene are LGHNA and YSLEER. The CDR3 DNA is TGCGCCAGCAGCCAAGGGACTAGCGGGGGGGGCGGTGAGCAGTTCTTC. Its translation is CASSQGTSGGGGEQFF.

This chain uses TRBV5-1 with TRBJ1-5; TRBD1 aligns across 11 bases. This CDR3 spans 16 amino acids. Germline CDR1 SGHRS, CDR2 YFSETQ. Losses at the gene ends were 0 bases for V and 4 bases for J; bases not matched to a gene: 3. The CDR3 region is CASSLGTGGGNQPQHF. Written as DNA, the CDR3 is TGCGCCAGCAGCTTGGGGACAGGGGGCGGGAATCAGCCCCAGCATTTT.

The CDR3 sequence: CASRTGGSHNEQFF. Written as DNA, the CDR3 is TGTGCCAGCAGGACAGGGGGGTCACACAATGAGCAGTTCTTC. The J gene is TRBJ2-1, the V gene TRBV27; 9 bases align to TRBD1. Germline CDR1 is MNHEY and CDR2 is SMNVEV (reference sequence). There are 14 residues in the CDR3. The V and J ends lost 6 bases and 5 bases, in that order; junction bases with no gene match: 5.

In its sample, this clone was seen once. The V call is TRBV5-4, the J call TRBJ2-3; 8 bases align to TRBD1. The CDR3 runs 13 residues. Per germline, CDR1 SGHNT and CDR2 YYREEE (reference sequence). V dropped 4 bases and J dropped 5; count of bases not matched to a gene: 3. CDR3 bases: TGTGCCAGCAGCCGGACAGGGATAGATACGCAGTATTTT. It encodes CASSRTGIDTQYF.

The chain is built from TRBV27 and TRBJ1-2; TRBD1 is a possible D gene (5 bases). V shed 6 bases and J shed 8 bases, with 19 bases lying between them. CDR1 is MNHEY and CDR2 is SMNVEV in the germline V gene (reference sequence). This CDR3 region has 14 residues. In nucleotides, the CDR3 is TGTGCCAGCAGATCTCCGGGGCAGGGAGGCGGCTACACCTTC. It encodes CASRSPGQGGGYTF.

Worth noting for this clone: The junction shows a germline mismatch at one end, possibly a read error. The chain carries TRBV15 and TRBJ2-1; 8 nucleotides line up with TRBD1. The CDR3 contains 13 residues. From germline, CDR1 is LNHNV and CDR2 YYDKDF (reference sequence). DNA of the CDR3: TGTGCCACCAGCAGAGTGACAGGGGATGAGCCGTTCTTC. Translated, it gives CATSRVTGDEPFF.

The chain joins TRBV11-2 to TRBJ1-4, with 8 bases lining up with TRBD1. The CDR3 extends over 15 amino acids. The germline V gene has CDR1 SGHAT and CDR2 FQNNGV. With 3 bases clipped from V and 5 bases from J, the junction kept 5 bases outside the gene matches. CDR3 in DNA: TGTGCCAGCAGCTTCAGGGGGCAGACCAATGAAAAACTGTTTTTT. This gives the protein CASSFRGQTNEKLFF. Combining the CDR3 with reference TRBV11-2 and TRBJ1-4 gives the whole variable domain EAGVAQSPRYKIIEKRQSVAFWCNPISGHATLYWYQQILGQGPKLLIQFQNNGVVDDSQLPKDRFSAERLKGVDSTLKIQPAKLEDSAVYLCASSFRGQTNEKLFFGSGTQLSVL.

The chain carries TRBV10-3 and TRBJ2-7, with TRBD1 as a possible D gene (5 bases). The CDR3 sequence is 15 residues long. V was pared by 0 bases and J by 5 bases, with 14 bases between. CDR1 is ENHRY and CDR2 is SYGVKD in the germline V gene. The DNA of the CDR3 is TGTGCCATCAGTGAGTCGAAAGGGGAAGTGGACGAGCAGTACTTC. It is translated as CAISESKGEVDEQYF.

The gene calls are TRBV4-1 and TRBJ2-7, with 7 bases that match TRBD1. Germline V gives CDR1 MGHRA, CDR2 YSYEKL. With 0 bases clipped from V and 5 bases from J, the junction kept 7 bases outside the gene matches. The CDR3 is made up of 15 amino acids. The CDR3 protein is CASSQDDRDADEQYF. DNA of the CDR3: TGCGCCAGCAGCCAAGACGACAGGGATGCGGACGAGCAGTACTTC.

This chain uses TRBV25-1 with TRBJ1-2; the D is unclear. Germline CDR1 is MGHDK and CDR2 is SYGVNS. The CDR3 consists of 11 residues. The ends were cut back, 5 bases at V and 7 bases at J, with 8 bases in the middle. CDR3 residues: CASSSGIGYTF. The CDR3 coding sequence is TGTGCCAGCAGTAGTGGCATTGGCTACACCTTC.

This chain connects TRBV7-6 to TRBJ2-5; maybe TRBD1 (5 bases). The CDR3 has 15 amino acids. Germline V gene data show CDR1 as SGHVS and CDR2 as FNYEAQ. Trimming cost V 0 bases and J 1 base, with 9 bases left between them. CDR3 region: CASSLAQRGQETQYF. The DNA for the CDR3 is TGTGCCAGCAGCTTAGCGCAAAGGGGCCAAGAGACCCAGTACTTC.

V usage is TRBV27 and J usage is TRBJ2-7; D is undetermined. Germline loops: CDR1 MNHEY, CDR2 SMNVEV (reference sequence). CDR3 length: 14 amino acids. Between the trimmed V and J ends, which lost 2 bases and 2 bases, there was a span of 10 bases. The CDR3 DNA reads as TGTGCCAGCAGTTTAGGAGTTCCTACCTACGAGCAGTACTTC. Protein: CASSLGVPTYEQYF.

V gene TRBV11-2 combines with J gene TRBJ2-7; D is ambiguous. This CDR3 has 11 amino acids. From germline, CDR1 is SGHAT and CDR2 FQNNGV. Trimming pared 3 bases from V and 6 bases from J, leaving 6 bases between. The CDR3 here is CASSFSGEQYF. Here the CDR3 DNA reads TGTGCCAGCAGCTTTTCCGGCGAGCAGTACTTC.

This clone appeared a few times. This rearrangement joins TRBV9 to TRBJ2-1; D might be TRBD2 (6 bases). Germline-derived CDR1 and CDR2 are SGDLS and YYNGEE. The CDR3 loop spans 15 amino acids. V lost 3 bases to trimming and J lost 5 bases, with 15 bases between them. CDR3 sequence: CASSAGGVGDNEQFF. The CDR3 DNA reads as TGTGCCAGCAGCGCCGGCGGGGTGGGGGACAATGAGCAGTTCTTC.

In this sample, this clone turned up a few times. The chain links TRBV5-6 to TRBJ2-7, with D tentatively TRBD1 (5 bases). Germline V gene lookup returns CDR1 SGHDT and CDR2 YYEEEE. V was shortened by 6 bases and J by 2 bases, with 15 bases between the two germline ends. The CDR3 is 14 amino acids. CDR3 DNA sequence: TGTGCCAGCATCCTTAGGGGCAGCGCCTACGAGCAGTACTTC. Protein: CASILRGSAYEQYF. The whole variable domain, filled in from reference TRBV5-6 and TRBJ2-7, reads DAGVTQSPTHLIKTRGQQVTLRCSPKSGHDTVSWYQQALGQGPQFIFQYYEEEERQRGNFPDRFSGHQFPNYSSELNVNALLLGDSALYLCASILRGSAYEQYFGPGTRLTVT.